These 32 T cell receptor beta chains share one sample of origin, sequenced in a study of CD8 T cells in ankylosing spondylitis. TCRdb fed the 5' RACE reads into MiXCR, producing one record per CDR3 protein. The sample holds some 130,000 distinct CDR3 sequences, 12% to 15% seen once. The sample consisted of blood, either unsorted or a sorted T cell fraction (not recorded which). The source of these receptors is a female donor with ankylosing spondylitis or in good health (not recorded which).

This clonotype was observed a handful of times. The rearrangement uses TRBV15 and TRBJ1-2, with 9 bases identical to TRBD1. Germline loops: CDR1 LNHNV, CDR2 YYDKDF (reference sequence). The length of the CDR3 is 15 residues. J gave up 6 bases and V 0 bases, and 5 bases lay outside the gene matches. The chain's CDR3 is CATSRDPQGANGYTF. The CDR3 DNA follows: TGTGCCACCAGCAGAGATCCACAGGGGGCAAATGGCTACACCTTC. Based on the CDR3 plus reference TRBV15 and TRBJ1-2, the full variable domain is DAMVIQNPRYQVTQFGKPVTLSCSQTLNHNVMYWYQQKSSQAPKLLFHYYDKDFNNEADTPDNFQSRRPNTSFCFLDIRSPGLGDTAMYLCATSRDPQGANGYTFGSGTRLTVV.

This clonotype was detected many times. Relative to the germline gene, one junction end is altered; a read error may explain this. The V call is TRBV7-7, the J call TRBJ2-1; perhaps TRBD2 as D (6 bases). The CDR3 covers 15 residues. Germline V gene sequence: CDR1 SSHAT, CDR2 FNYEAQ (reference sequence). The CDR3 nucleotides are TGTGCTAGCAGCTTAGCGGCTAGCTCCTACAATGAGCAGTTCTTC. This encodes CASSLAASSYNEQFF.

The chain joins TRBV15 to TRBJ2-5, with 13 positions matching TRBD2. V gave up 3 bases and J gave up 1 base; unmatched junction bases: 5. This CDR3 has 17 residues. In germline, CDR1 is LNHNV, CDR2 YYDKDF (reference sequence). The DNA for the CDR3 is TGTGCCACCAGCAGTACCAGGACTAGCGGGAGCCAAGAGACCCAGTACTTC. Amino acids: CATSSTRTSGSQETQYF.

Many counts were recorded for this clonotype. CDR3 in amino acids: CASSLSGASGNTIYF. CDR3 in DNA: TGTGCCAGCAGTTTATCAGGGGCATCTGGAAACACCATATATTTT. V is TRBV12-3 or TRBV12-4 and J is TRBJ1-3; weak D call: TRBD1 (6 bases). The CDR3 is 15 residues long. The V and J ends lost 2 bases and 1 base respectively, with 9 bases between them.

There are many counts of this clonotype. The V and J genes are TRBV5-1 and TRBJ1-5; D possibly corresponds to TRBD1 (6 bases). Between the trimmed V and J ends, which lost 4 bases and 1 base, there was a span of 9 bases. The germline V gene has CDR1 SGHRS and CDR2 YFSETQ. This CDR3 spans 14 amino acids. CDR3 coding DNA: TGCGCCAGCAGCGTGGACAGCAGCAATCAGCCCCAGCATTTT. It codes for CASSVDSSNQPQHF.

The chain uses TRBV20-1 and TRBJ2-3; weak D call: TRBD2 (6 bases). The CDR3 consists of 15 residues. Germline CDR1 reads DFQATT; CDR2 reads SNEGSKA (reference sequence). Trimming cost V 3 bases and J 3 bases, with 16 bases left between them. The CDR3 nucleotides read TGCAGTGCTAGGCTCCCGGGGGTAAGAACAGATACGCAGTATTTT. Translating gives CSARLPGVRTDTQYF.

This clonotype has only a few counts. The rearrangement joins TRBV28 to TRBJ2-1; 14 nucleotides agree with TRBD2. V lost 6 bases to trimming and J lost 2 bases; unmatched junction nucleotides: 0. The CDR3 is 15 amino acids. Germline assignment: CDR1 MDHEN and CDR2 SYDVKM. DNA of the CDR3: TGTGCCAGCAGGACTAGCGGGAGGGCCTACAATGAGCAGTTCTTC. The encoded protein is CASRTSGRAYNEQFF.

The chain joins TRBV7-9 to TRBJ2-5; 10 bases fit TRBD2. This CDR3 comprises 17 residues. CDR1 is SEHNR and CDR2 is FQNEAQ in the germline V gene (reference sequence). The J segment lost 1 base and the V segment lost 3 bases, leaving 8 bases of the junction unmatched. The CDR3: CASSLALAGWIQETQYF. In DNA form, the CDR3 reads TGTGCCAGCAGCTTGGCACTAGCGGGGTGGATCCAAGAGACCCAGTACTTC.

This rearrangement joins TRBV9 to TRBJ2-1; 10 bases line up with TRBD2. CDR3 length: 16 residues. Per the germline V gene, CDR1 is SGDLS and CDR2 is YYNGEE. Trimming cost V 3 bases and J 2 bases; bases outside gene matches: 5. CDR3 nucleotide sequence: TGTGCCAGCAGCGCCGCCACTAGCGGGACCTACAATGAGCAGTTCTTC. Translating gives CASSAATSGTYNEQFF.

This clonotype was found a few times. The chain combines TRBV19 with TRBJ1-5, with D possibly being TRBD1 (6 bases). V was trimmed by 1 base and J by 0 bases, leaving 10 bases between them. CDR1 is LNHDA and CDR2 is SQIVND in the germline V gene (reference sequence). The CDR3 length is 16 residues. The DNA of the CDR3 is TGTGCCAGTAGTATAGGGACAGTCTATAGCAATCAGCCCCAGCATTTT. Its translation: CASSIGTVYSNQPQHF.

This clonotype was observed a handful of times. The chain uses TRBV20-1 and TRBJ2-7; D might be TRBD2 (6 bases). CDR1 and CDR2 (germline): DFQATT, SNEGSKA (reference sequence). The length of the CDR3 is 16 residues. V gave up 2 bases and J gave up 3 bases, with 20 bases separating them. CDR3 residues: CSARSGGVGRFYEQYF. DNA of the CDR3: TGCAGTGCTAGATCCGGGGGTGTAGGGCGCTTCTACGAGCAGTACTTC.

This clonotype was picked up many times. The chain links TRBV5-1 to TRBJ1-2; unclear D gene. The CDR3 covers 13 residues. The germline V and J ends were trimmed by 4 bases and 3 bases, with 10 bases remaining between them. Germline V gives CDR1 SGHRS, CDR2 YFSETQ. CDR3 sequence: CASSVRVDYGYTF. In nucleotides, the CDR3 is TGCGCCAGCAGCGTGAGGGTCGACTATGGCTACACCTTC.

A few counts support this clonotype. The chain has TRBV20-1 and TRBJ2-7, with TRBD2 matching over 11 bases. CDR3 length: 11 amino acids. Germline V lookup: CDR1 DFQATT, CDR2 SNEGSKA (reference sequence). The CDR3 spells CGGTSGYEQYF. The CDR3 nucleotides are TGCGGCGGGACTAGCGGCTACGAGCAGTACTTC.

The CDR3 reads CASSLGYMGSYEQYF. In nucleotides, the CDR3 is TGTGCCAGCAGCTTGGGATATATGGGCTCCTACGAGCAGTACTTC. This sequence joins TRBV5-5 and TRBJ2-7; D is ambiguous. The CDR3 has 15 residues. Germline loops: CDR1 SGHKS, CDR2 YYEKEE (reference sequence). V lost 0 bases, J lost 0 bases, and 10 bases lay in between.

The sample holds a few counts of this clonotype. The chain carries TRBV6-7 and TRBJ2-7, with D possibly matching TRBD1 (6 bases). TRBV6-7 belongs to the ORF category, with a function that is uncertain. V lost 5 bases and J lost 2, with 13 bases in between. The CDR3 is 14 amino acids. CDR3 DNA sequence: TGTGCCAGCAGTGAACAGGGACGAGCCTACGAGCAGTACTTC. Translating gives CASSEQGRAYEQYF.

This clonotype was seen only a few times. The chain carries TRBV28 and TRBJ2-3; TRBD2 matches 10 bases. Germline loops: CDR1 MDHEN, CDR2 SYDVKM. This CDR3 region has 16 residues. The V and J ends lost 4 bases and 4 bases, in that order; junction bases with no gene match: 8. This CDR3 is CASSSSERGGADTQYF. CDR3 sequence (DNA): TGTGCCAGCAGTTCGTCCGAGCGGGGGGGTGCAGATACGCAGTATTTT.

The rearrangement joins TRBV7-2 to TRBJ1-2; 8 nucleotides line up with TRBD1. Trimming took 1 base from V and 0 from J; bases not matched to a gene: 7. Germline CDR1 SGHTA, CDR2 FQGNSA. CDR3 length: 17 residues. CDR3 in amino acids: CASSLGGQVLANYGYTF. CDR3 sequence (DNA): TGTGCCAGCAGCTTAGGGGGACAGGTCTTAGCTAACTATGGCTACACCTTC.

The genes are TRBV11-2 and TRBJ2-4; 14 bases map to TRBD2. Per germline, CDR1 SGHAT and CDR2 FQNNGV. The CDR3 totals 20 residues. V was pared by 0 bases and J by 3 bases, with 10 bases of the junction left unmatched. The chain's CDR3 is CASSLDGTSGRKWDKNIQYF. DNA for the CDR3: TGTGCCAGCAGCTTAGACGGGACTAGCGGGAGAAAGTGGGACAAAAACATTCAGTACTTC.

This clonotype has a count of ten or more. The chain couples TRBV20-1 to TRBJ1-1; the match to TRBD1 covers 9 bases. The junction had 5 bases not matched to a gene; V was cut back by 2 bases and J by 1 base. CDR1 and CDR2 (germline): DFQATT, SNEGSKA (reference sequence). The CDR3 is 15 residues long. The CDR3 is CSARNPGQGNTEAFF. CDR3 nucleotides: TGCAGTGCTAGAAATCCGGGACAGGGGAACACTGAAGCTTTCTTT.

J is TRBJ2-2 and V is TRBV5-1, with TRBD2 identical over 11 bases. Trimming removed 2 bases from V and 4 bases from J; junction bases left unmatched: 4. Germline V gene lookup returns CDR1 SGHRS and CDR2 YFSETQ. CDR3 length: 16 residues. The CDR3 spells CASSFTSGSLTGELFF. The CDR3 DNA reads TGCGCCAGCAGCTTTACTAGCGGGAGTCTCACCGGGGAGCTGTTTTTT.

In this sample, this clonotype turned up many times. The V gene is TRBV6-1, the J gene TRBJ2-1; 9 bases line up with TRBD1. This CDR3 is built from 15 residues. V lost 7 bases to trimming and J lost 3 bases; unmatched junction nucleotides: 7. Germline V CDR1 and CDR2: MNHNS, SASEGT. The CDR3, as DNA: TGTGCCAGCAATATCCCGGGACAGGGCTACAATGAGCAGTTCTTC. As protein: CASNIPGQGYNEQFF.

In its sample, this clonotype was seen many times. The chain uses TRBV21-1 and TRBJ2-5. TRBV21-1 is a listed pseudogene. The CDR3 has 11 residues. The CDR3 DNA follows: TGTGCCAGCAGCAATTCTAGGTCTCAGTACTTC. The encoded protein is CASSNSRSQYF.

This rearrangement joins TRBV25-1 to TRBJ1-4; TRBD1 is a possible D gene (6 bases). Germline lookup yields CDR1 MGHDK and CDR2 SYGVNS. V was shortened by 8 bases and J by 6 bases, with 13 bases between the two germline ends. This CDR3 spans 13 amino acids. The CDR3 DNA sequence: TGTGCCAGCCGCCGGGACAACTATGAAAAACTGTTTTTT. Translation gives CASRRDNYEKLFF.

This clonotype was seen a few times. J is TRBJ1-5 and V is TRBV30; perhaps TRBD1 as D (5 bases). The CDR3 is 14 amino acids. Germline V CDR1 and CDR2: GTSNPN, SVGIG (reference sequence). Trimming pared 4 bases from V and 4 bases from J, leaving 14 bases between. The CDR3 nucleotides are TGTGCCTGGACTTACAGGTCGGGGAATCAGCCCCAGCATTTT. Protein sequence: CAWTYRSGNQPQHF.

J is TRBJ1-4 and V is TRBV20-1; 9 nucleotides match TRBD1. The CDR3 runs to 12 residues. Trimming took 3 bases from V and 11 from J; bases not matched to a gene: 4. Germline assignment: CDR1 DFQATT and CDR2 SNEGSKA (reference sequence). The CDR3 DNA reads TGCAGTGCTAGGGAGGGACAGGGTAAACTGTTTTTT. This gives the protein CSAREGQGKLFF.

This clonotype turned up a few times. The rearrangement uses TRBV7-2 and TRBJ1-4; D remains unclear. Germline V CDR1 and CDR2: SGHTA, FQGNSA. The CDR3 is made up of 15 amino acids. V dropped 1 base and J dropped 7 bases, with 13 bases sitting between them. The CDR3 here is CASSLGALIAEKLFF. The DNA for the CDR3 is TGTGCCAGCAGCTTAGGGGCCCTCATCGCTGAAAAACTGTTTTTT.

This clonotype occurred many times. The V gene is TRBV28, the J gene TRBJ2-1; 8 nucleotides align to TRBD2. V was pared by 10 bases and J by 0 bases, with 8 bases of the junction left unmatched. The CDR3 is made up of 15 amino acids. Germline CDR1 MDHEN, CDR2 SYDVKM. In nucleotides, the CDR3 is TGTGCCACAACAGGAACTAGCGGCTCCTACAATGAGCAGTTCTTC. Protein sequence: CATTGTSGSYNEQFF. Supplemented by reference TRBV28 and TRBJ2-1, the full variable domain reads DVKVTQSSRYLVKRTGEKVFLECVQDMDHENMFWYRQDPGLGLRLIYFSYDVKMKEKGDIPEGYSVSREKKERFSLILESASTNQTSMYLCATTGTSGSYNEQFFGPGTRLTVL.

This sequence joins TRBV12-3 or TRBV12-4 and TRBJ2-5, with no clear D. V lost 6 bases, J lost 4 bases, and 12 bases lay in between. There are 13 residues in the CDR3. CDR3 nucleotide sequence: TGTGCCAGCAGCCCCGGACCTCCAGAGACCCAGTACTTC. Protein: CASSPGPPETQYF.

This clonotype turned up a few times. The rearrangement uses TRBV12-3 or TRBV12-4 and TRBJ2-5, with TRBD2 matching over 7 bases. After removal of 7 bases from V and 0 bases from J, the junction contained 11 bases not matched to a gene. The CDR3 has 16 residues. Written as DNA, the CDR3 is TGTGCCAGCACCCCAGGAGGGCGGGGGAACCAAGAGACCCAGTACTTC. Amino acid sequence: CASTPGGRGNQETQYF.

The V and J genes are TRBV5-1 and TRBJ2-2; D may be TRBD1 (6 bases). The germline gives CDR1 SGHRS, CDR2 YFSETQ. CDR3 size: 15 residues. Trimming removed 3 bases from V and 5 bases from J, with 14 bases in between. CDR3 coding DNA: TGCGCCAGCAGCTCTATCGGACAGTATACCGGGGAGCTGTTTTTT. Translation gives CASSSIGQYTGELFF.

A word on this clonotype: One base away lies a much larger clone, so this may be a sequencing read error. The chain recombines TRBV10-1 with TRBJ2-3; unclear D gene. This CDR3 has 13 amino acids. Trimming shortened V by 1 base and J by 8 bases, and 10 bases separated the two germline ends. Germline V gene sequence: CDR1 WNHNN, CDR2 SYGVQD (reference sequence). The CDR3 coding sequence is TGCGCCAGCAGTGAGTACTCGCTGAGTACGCAGTATTTT. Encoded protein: CASSEYSLSTQYF.

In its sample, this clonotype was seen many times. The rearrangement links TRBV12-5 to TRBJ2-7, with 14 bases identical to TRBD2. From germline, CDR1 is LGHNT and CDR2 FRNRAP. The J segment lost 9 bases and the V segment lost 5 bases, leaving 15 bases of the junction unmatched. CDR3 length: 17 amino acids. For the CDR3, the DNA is TGTGCTAGTGGTCCCGCGCGCTCGGGACTAGCGGGAGTGGTGCAGTACTTC. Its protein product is CASGPARSGLAGVVQYF.